This T cell receptor beta chain was identified during a study of blood T cell repertoires in COVID-19. TCRdb keeps only in-frame clones here, not all; method: immunoSEQ multiplex PCR. This sample has about 100,000 clones, with around nine tenths found just once. The specimen sequenced was peripheral blood. The receptor comes from a woman aged 30 to 39 with acute or convalescent COVID-19.

For the CDR3, the DNA is TGTGCCAGCAGCCCGACAGGGTTGGGCAATCAGCCCCAGCATTTT. Protein product: CASSPTGLGNQPQHF. The V call is TRBV6-6, the J call TRBJ1-5, with 7 bases that match TRBD1. Trimming removed 6 bases from V and 2 bases from J; junction bases left unmatched: 7. The CDR3 consists of 15 residues. Germline lookup yields CDR1 MNHNY and CDR2 SVGAGI (reference sequence).